What follows are 3 T cell receptor beta chains derived from one specimen sequenced in a study of blood T cell repertoires in COVID-19. TCRdb's table, derived via immunoSEQ multiplex PCR, lists solely in-frame clones and lacks some. In the table there are fewer than 250,000 clones, roughly 82% of which are singletons. The source material was peripheral blood. These TCRs come from a woman aged 40 to 49 with acute or convalescent COVID-19.

This clone was recorded only once. The V and J genes are TRBV5-4 and TRBJ2-3; 15 nucleotides line up with TRBD2. The CDR3 has 19 residues. From germline, CDR1 is SGHNT and CDR2 YYREEE (reference sequence). The V gene end was trimmed by 3 bases and the J gene end by 0 bases; junction bases not matched to a gene: 8. CDR3 loop: CASSSGLAGGIWSTDTQYF. The DNA for the CDR3 is TGTGCCAGCAGCTCCGGACTAGCGGGAGGGATTTGGAGCACAGATACGCAGTATTTT.

V usage is TRBV3-1 (or the pseudogene TRBV3-2) and J usage is TRBJ1-2; TRBD1 agrees at 7 bases. The CDR3 contains 16 residues. Germline V gene lookup returns CDR1 LGHDT and CDR2 YNNKEL (reference sequence). The V segment lost 4 bases and the J segment 7 bases; nucleotides outside the gene matches: 15. The CDR3 here is CASSLTGLINYGGYTF. The CDR3 DNA sequence: TGTGCCAGCAGCCTGACAGGGCTCATCAACTATGGTGGCTACACCTTC.

The rearrangement joins TRBV29-1 to TRBJ1-4; TRBD1 aligns across 9 bases. Trimming at V came to 3 bases and at J to 11 bases, leaving 16 bases not matched to a gene. Germline CDR1 is SQVTM and CDR2 is ANQGSEA. CDR3 length equals 16 residues. This CDR3 reads CSVELTGGVAASKLFF. The CDR3 DNA sequence: TGCAGCGTTGAGTTAACAGGGGGCGTTGCAGCTTCTAAACTGTTTTTT.